This T cell receptor beta chain derives from a study of identical twins. Study-level results: The study found excess low generation probability among twin-shared out-of-frame alpha sequences.

Unique molecular identifiers were present on the cDNA, and a universal primer site came from template switching. TCRdb re-called the 5' RACE reads with MiXCR, one entry per CDR3 protein. The table has 1.5 million to 2 million distinct CDR3 sequences, roughly 35% seen once. With 2 bases clipped from V and 11 bases from J, the junction kept 13 bases outside the gene matches. The CDR3 covers 15 residues. Germline V gene sequence: CDR1 SGHTA, CDR2 FQGNSA. The table lists this clonotype with a count of one. Its antigen is currently unknown. The receptor was derived from a newborn girl in good health. The sequencing sample was made of cord blood. The gene calls are TRBV7-2 and TRBJ2-5, with 8 positions matching TRBD2. CDR3 nucleotide sequence: TGTGCCAGCAGCTTATACGGGGGGGCCTGGAATGAGCAGTACTTC. It translates to CASSLYGGAWNEQYF. The variable domain in full, with the rest retrieved from reference TRBV7-2 and TRBJ2-5, is GAGVSQSPSNKVTEKGKDVELRCDPISGHTALYWYRQSLGQGLEFLIYFQGNSAPDKSGLPSDRFSAERTGGSVSTLTIQRTQQEDSAVYLCASSLYGGAWNEQYFGPGTRLLVL.